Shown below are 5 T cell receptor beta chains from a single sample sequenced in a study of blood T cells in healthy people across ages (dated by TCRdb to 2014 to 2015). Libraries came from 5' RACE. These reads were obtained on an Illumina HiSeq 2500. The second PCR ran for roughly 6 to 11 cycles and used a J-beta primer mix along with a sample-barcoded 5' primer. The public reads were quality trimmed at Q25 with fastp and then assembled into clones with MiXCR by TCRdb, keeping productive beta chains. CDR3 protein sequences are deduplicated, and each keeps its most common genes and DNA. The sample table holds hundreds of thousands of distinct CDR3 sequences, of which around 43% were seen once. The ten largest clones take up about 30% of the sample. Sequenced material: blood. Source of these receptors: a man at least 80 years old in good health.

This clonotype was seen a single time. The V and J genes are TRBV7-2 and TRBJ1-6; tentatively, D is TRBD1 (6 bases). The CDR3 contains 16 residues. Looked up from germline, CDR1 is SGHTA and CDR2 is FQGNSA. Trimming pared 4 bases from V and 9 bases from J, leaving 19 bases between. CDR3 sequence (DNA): TGTGCCAGCAGCTCCCCGCGGGGGCGCGTCACTTCACCCCTCCACTTT. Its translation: CASSSPRGRVTSPLHF. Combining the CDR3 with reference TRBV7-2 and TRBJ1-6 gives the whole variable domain GAGVSQSPSNKVTEKGKDVELRCDPISGHTALYWYRQSLGQGLEFLIYFQGNSAPDKSGLPSDRFSAERTGGSVSTLTIQRTQQEDSAVYLCASSSPRGRVTSPLHFGNGTRLTVT.

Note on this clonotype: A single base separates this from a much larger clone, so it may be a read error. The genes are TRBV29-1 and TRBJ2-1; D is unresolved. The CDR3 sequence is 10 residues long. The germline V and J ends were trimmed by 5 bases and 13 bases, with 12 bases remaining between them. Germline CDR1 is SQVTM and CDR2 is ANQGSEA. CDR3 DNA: TGCAGCGTTCGAGGAGAGACCCAGTTCTTC. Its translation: CSVRGETQFF.

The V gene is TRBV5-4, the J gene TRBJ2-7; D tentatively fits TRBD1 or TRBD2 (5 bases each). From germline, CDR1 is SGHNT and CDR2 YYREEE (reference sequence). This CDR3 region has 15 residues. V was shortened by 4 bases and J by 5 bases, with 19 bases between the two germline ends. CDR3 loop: CASSPGPGKRDEQYF. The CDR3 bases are TGTGCCAGCAGCCCGGGACCGGGGAAGAGGGACGAGCAGTACTTC.

The CDR3 spells CSATGTAYGYTF. CDR3 DNA: TGCAGTGCTACAGGGACCGCCTATGGCTACACCTTC. This rearrangement joins TRBV20-1 to TRBJ1-2, with a tentative D call TRBD1 (5 bases). Trimming removed 4 bases at V and 4 bases at J, with 10 bases between. This CDR3 region has 12 residues. Germline CDR1 reads DFQATT; CDR2 reads SNEGSKA (reference sequence).

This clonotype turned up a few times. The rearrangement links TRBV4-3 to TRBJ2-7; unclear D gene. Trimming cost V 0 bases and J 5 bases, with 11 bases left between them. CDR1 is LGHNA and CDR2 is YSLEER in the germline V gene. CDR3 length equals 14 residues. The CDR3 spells CASSQDGRFDEQYF. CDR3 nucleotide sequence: TGCGCCAGCAGCCAAGATGGCAGGTTCGACGAGCAGTACTTC.